This note documents a single T cell receptor (beta chain) sequence. The antigen is not known. The sample is drawn from a study of cytomegalovirus exposure and HLA in healthy donors. On the study more broadly: The Caucasian-associated ancestry cluster held around 76% of 300 to 450 genotyped donors. General observations from the study: Later examination showed HLA-associated TCR beta chains had greater clonal expansion than equally common others. A missense variant in DCLRE1C was later tied to TCR beta V- and J-gene trimming.

V shed 5 bases and J shed 7 bases, with 15 bases lying between them. The CDR3 covers 15 residues. Germline-derived CDR1 and CDR2 are MNHEY and SVGAGI. 60 Vbeta and 13 Jbeta primers were used in PCR. Generated by immunoSEQ multiplex PCR, the TCRdb table keeps only in-frame clones and is missing some. The table records some 200,000 clones, 60% to 85% of them present only once. The sequence came from a girl aged 10 to 17 in good health and CMV-seropositive. This sequence joins TRBV6-5 and TRBJ1-6; D might be TRBD1 (5 bases). Sequencing was performed on PBMCs. The CDR3 DNA follows: TGTGCCAGCAGTCCCGACAGACCGCTCAATTCACCCCTCCACTTT. This encodes CASSPDRPLNSPLHF.